This TCR beta chain was sequenced during a study of vaccination effects on CD4 cells after COVID-19. Findings of the study overall: Marked clonal contraction of both clone types appeared late after vaccination. Small numbers of convalescent patients limited the study. It also lacked early post-infection timepoints.

V lost 4 bases, J lost 0 bases, and 11 bases lay in between. CDR3 size: 16 residues. Germline V gene data show CDR1 as SGHRS and CDR2 as YFSETQ. A word on this clone: The antigen is undetermined.

Repertoires were generated with immunoSEQ multiplex PCR, while TCRdb's copy carries only in-frame clones and drops some. This sample yields about 54,000 clones, of which around 85% are seen a single time; roughly 2.3% belongs to the top ten. Prior to sequencing, the ViraFEST assay stimulated PBMC with viral peptide pools, which expanded the antigen-specific CD4+ T cells. Having been cultured for roughly 11 days, the cells underwent CD4+ T cell isolation. PBMC were cultured at a few million per well with about 10 IU/ml IL-2 and around 9.2 ug/ml peptides. Cultures had half their medium replaced with IL-2 medium on days 3 and 7.

The TCR originated in a human donor who received a COVID-19 vaccine. This sequence joins TRBV5-1 and TRBJ1-6; D is unclear. The sequences come from CD4+ T cells from PBMCs cultured with HCoV-229E spike peptides, collected before COVID-19 vaccination. The CDR3 here is CASSTDPSSYNSPLHF. The DNA of the CDR3 is TGCGCCAGCAGCACCGACCCGAGCTCCTATAATTCACCCCTCCACTTT.